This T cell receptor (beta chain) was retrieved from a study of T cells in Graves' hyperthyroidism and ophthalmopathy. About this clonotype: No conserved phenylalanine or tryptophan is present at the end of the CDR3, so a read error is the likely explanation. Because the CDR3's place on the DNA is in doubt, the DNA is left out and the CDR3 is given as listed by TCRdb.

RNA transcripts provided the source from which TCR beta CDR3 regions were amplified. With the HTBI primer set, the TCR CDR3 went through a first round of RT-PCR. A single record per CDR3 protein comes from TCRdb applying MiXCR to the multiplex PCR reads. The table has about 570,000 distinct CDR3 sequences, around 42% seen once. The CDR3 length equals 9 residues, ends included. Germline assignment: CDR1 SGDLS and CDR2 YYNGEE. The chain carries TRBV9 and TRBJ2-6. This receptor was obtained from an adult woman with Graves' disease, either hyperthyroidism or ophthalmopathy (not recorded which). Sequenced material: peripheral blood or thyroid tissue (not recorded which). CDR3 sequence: CASSAFGVS.